This TCR beta chain is from a study of T cell changes during pregnancy in multiple sclerosis. Using immunoSEQ multiplex PCR, the repertoire was profiled, and TCRdb retains in-frame clones only, with some absent. Of about 76,000 clones in the sample, around nine tenths are singletons; the top ten hold roughly 3.3%. Looked up from germline, CDR1 is MNHEY and CDR2 is SMNVEV (reference sequence). J was trimmed by 3 bases and V by 1 base; bases with no gene match: 16. The CDR3 runs to 22 residues. The sample consisted of peripheral blood, taken after pregnancy. The sequence derives from a female donor in good health, enrolled as a control in a pregnancy study. The gene calls are TRBV27 and TRBJ2-2; 14 bases map to TRBD2. This CDR3 reads CASSLFPTRLAGGPGDTGELFF. Here the CDR3 DNA reads TGTGCCAGCAGTTTATTCCCGACCAGACTAGCGGGAGGGCCGGGGGACACCGGGGAGCTGTTTTTT.